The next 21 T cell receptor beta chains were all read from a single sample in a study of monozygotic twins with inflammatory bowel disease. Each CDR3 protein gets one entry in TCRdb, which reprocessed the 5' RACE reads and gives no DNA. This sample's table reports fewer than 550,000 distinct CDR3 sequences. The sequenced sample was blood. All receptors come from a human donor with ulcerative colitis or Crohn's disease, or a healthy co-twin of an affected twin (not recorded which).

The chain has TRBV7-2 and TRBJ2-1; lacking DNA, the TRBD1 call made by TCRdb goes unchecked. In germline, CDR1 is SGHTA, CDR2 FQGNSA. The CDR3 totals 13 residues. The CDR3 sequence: CASSLKGGVEQFF. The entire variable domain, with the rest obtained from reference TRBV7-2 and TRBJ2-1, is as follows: GAGVSQSPSNKVTEKGKDVELRCDPISGHTALYWYRQSLGQGLEFLIYFQGNSAPDKSGLPSDRFSAERTGGSVSTLTIQRTQQEDSAVYLCASSLKGGVEQFFGPGTRLTVL.

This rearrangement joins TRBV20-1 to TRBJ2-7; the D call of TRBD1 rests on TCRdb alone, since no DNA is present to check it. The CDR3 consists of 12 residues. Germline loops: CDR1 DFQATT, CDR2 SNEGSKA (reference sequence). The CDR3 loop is CSALGQTYEQYF.

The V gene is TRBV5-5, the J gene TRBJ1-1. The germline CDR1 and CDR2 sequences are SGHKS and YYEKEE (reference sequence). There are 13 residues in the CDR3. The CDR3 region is CASSLGAGGEAFF.

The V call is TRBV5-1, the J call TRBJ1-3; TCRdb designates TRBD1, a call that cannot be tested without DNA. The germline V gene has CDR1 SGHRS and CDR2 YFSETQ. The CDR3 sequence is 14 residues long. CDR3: CASSFGGPGNTIYF.

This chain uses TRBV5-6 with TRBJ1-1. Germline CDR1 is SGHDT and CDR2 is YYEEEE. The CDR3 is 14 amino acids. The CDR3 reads CASSFERLNTEAFF.

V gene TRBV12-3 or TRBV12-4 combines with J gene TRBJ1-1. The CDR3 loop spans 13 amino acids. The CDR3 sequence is CASSFNTNTEAFF.

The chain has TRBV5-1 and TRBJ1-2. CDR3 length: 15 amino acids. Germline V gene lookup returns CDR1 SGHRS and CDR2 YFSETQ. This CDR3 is CASSLAARANYGYTF.

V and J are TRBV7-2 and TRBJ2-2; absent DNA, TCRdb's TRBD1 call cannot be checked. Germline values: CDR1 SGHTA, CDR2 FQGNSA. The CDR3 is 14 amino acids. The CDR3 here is CASILTGDTGELFF.

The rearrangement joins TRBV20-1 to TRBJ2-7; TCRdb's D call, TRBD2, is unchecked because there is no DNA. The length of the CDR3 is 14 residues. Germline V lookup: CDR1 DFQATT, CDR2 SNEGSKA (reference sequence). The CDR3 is CSAPGTSRTYEQYF.

The CDR3 protein is CASSWAGVNSGANVLTF. The chain combines TRBV5-5 with TRBJ2-6; TCRdb designates TRBD1, a call that cannot be tested without DNA. Germline-derived CDR1 and CDR2 are SGHKS and YYEKEE (reference sequence). CDR3 size: 17 residues.

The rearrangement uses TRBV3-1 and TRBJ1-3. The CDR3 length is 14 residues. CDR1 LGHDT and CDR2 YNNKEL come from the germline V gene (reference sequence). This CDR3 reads CASSQGLSGNTIYF.

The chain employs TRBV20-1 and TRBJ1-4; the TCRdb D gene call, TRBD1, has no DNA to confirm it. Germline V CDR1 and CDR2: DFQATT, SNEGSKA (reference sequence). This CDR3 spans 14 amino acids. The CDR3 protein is CSARKGTGNEKLFF.

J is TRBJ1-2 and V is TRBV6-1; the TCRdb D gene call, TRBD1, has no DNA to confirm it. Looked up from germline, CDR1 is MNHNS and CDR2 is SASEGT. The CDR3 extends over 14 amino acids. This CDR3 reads CASSPGQGYYGYTF.

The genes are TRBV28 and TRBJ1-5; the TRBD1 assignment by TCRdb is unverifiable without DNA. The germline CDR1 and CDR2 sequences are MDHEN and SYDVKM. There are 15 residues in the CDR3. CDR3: CASSFGTERHQPQHF.

CDR3 protein: CASSREDNSPLHF. The chain is built from TRBV18 and TRBJ1-6. The germline V gene encodes CDR1 KGHSH and CDR2 LQKENI. This CDR3 comprises 13 residues.

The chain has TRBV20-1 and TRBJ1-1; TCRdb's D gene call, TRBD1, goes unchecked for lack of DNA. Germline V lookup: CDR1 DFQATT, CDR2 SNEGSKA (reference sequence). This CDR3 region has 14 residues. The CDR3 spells CSARDPGGDTEAFF.

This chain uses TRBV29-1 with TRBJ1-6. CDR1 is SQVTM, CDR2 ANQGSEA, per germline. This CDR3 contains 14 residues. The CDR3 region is CSVLDGDYNSPLHF.

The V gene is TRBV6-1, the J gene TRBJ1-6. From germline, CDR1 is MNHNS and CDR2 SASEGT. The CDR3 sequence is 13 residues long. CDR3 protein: CASSERAVSPLHF.

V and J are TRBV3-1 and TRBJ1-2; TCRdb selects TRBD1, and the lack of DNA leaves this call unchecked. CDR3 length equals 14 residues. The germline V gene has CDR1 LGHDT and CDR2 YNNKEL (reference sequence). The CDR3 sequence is CASSQDWTGRSYTF. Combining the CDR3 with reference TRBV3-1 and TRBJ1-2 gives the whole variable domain DTAVSQTPKYLVTQMGNDKSIKCEQNLGHDTMYWYKQDSKKFLKIMFSYNNKELIINETVPNRFSPKSPDKAHLNLHINSLELGDSAVYFCASSQDWTGRSYTFGSGTRLTVV.

CDR3 protein: CASSRTLTITDTQYF. The chain combines TRBV7-9 with TRBJ2-3; TCRdb indicates TRBD2, and absent DNA this call remains unverified. The CDR3 is made up of 15 amino acids. The germline V gene encodes CDR1 SEHNR and CDR2 FQNEAQ (reference sequence).

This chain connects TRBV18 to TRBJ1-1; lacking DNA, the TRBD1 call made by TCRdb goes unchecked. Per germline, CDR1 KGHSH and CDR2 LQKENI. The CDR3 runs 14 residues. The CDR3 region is CASSPIGHNTEAFF.